The clone carrying this T cell receptor (beta chain) was observed a handful of times. The sample originates from a study of patients and donors after allogeneic stem cell transplantation. MiXCR, applied by TCRdb to the RT-PCR reads, yields one record per CDR3 protein. The table records about 960,000 distinct CDR3 sequences, over 15% of them present only once. Germline assignment: CDR1 SGHRS and CDR2 YFSETQ. This CDR3 spans 13 amino acids. After removal of 3 bases from V and 4 bases from J, the junction contained 2 bases not matched to a gene. Source material: blood, either unsorted or a sorted T cell fraction (not recorded which). V usage is TRBV5-1 and J usage is TRBJ1-1; 8 bases match TRBD1. This receptor was taken from a human donor who was either an allogeneic HSCT recipient or a stem cell or donor lymphocyte infusion donor (not recorded which). It is not recorded whose cells these are; they may come from a transplant donor. This CDR3 is CASSSGQVTEAFF. As DNA, the CDR3 is TGCGCCAGCAGCTCGGGACAGGTCACTGAAGCTTTCTTT.